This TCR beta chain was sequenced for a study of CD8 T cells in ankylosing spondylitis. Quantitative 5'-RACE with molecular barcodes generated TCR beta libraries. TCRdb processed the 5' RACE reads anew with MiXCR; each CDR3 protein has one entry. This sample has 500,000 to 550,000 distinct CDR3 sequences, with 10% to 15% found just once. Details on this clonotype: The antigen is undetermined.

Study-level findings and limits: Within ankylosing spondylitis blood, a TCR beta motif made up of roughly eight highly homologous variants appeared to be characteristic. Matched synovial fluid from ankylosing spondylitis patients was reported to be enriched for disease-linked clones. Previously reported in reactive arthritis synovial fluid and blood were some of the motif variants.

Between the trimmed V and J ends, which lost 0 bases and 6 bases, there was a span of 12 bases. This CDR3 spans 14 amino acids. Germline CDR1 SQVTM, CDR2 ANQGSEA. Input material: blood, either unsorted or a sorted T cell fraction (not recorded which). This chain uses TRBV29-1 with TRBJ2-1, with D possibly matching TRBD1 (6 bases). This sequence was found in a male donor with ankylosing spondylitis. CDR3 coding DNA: TGCAGCGTTGAAGATCGACAGGCTAGCAATGAGCAGTTCTTC. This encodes CSVEDRQASNEQFF.